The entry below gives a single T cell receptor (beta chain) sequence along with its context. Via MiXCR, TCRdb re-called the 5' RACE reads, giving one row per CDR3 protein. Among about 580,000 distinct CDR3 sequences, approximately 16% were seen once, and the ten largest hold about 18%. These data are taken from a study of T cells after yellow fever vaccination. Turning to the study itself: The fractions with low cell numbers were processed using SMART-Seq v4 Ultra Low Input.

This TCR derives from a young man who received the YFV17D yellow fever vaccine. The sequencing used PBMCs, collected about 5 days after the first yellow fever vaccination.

The chain's CDR3 is CASGAGADTQYF. DNA for the CDR3: TGTGCCAGCGGGGCGGGAGCAGATACGCAGTATTTT. The rearrangement joins TRBV2 to TRBJ2-3, with TRBD2 matching 7 bases. The junction had 3 bases not matched to a gene; V was cut back by 8 bases and J by 4 bases. Germline-derived CDR1 and CDR2 are SNHLY and FYNNEI. The CDR3 spans 12 residues.